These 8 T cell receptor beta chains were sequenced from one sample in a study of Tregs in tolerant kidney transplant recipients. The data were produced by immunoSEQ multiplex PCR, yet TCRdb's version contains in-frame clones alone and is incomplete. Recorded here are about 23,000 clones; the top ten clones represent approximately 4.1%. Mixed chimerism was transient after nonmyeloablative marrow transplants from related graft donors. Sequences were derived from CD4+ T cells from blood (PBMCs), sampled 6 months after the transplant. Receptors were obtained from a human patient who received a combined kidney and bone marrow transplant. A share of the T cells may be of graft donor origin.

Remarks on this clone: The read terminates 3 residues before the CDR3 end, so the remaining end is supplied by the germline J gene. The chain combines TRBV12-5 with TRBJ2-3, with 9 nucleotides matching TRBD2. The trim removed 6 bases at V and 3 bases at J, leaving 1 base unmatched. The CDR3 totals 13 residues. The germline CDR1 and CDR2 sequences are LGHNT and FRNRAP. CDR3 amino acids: CASGSGRTDTQYF. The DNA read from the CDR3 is TGTGCTAGTGGCAGCGGGAGGACAGATACG.

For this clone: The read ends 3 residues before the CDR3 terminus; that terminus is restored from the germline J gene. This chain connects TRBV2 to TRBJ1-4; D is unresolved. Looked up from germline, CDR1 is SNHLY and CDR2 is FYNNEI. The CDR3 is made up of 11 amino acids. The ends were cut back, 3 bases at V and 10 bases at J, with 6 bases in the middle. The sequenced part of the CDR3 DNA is TGTGCCAGCAGTGAGCAAGGAAAA. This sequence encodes CASSEQGK. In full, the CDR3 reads CASSEQGKLFF.

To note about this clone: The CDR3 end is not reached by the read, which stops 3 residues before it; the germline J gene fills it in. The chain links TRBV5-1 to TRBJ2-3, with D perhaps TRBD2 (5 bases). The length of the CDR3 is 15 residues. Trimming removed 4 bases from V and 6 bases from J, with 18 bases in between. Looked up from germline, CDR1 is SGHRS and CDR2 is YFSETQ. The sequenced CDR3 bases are TGCGCCAGCAGCCGGACTCGCCCTCTCGGGGATACG. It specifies CASSRTRPLGDT. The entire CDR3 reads CASSRTRPLGDTQYF.

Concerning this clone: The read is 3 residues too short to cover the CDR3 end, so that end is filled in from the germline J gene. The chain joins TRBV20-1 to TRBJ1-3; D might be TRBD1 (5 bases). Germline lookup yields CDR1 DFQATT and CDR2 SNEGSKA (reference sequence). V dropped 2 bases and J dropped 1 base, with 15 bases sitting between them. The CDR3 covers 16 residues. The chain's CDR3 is CSARPWGGISGNTIYF. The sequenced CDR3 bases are TGCAGTGCTAGACCCTGGGGGGGGATTTCTGGAAACACC.

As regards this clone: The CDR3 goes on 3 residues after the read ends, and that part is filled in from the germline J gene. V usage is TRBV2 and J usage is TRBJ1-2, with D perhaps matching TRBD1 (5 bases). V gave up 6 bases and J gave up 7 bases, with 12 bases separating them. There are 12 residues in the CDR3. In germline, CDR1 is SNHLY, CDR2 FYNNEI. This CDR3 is CASRQGGGGYTF. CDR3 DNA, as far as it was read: TGTGCCAGCAGGCAGGGTGGAGGTGGC.

Incomplete CDR3 DNA: TGTGCCAGTAGTAAGGGACTAGAAGAGGGGAGATACAATGAG. Translation gives CASSKGLEEGRYNE. The whole CDR3 protein is CASSKGLEEGRYNEQFF. This rearrangement joins TRBV19 to TRBJ2-1, with 8 positions matching TRBD2. The missing CDR3 end, 3 residues past where the read stops, is filled in from the germline J gene. V lost 4 bases, J lost 4 bases, and 12 bases stayed unmatched. Germline V gives CDR1 LNHDA, CDR2 SQIVND (reference sequence). The CDR3 spans 17 residues. Combining the CDR3 with reference TRBV19 and TRBJ2-1 gives the whole variable domain DGGITQSPKYLFRKEGQNVTLSCEQNLNHDAMYWYRQDPGQGLRLIYYSQIVNDFQKGDIAEGYSVSREKKESFPLTVTSAQKNPTAFYLCASSKGLEEGRYNEQFFGPGTRLTVL.

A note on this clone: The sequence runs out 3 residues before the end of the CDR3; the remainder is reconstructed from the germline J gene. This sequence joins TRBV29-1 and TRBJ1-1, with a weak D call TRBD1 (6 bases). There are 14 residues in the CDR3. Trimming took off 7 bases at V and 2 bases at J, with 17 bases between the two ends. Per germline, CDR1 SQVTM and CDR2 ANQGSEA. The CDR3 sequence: CSARVGTTNTEAFF. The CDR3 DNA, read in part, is TGCAGCGCCCGGGTAGGGACAACTAACACTGAA. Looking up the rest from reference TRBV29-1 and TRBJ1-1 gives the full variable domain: SAVISQKPSRDICQRGTSLTIQCQVDSQVTMMFWYRQQPGQSLTLIATANQGSEATYESGFVIDKFPISRPNLTFSTLTVSNMSPEDSSIYLCSARVGTTNTEAFFGQGTRLTVV.

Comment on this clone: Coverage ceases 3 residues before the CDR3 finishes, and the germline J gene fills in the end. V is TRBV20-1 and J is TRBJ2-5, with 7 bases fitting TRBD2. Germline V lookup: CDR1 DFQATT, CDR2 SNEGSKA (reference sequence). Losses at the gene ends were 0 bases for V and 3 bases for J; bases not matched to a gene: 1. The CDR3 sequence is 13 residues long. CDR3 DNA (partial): TGCAGTGCTAGAGAGGGGGGGGAAGAGACC. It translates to CSAREGGEET. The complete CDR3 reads CSAREGGEETQYF.